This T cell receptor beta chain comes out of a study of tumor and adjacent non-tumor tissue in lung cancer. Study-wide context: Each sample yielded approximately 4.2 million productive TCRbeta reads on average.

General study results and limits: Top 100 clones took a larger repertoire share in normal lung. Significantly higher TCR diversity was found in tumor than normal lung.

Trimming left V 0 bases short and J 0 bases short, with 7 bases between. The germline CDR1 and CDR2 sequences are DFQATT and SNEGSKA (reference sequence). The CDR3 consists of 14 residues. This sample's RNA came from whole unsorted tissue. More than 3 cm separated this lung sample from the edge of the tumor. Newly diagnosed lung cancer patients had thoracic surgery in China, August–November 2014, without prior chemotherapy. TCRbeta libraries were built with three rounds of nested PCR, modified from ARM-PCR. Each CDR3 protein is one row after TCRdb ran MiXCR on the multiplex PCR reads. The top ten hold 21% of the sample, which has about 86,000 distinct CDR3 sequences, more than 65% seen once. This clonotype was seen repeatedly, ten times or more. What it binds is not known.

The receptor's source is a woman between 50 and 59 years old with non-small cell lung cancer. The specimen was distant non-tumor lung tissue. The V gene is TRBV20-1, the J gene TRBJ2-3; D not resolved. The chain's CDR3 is CSARDMASTDTQYF. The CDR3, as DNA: TGCAGTGCTAGAGATATGGCTAGCACAGATACGCAGTATTTT.